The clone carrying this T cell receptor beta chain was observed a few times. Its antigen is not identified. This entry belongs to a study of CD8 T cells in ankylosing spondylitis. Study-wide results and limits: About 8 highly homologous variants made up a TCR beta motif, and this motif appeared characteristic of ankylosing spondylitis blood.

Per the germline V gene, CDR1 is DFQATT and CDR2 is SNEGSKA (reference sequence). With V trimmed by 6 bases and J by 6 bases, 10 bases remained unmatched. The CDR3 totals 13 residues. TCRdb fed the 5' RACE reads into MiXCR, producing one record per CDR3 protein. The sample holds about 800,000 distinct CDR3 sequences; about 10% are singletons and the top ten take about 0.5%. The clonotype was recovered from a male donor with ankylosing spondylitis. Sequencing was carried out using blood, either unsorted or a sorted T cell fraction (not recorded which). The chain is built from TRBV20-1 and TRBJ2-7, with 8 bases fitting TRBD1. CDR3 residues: CSASWTGTAEQYF. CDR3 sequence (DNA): TGCAGTGCATCATGGACAGGGACGGCCGAGCAGTACTTC.